This T cell receptor (beta chain) was documented in a study of blood T cell repertoires in COVID-19. Study in general: Collection of acute and convalescent COVID-19 samples took place in the United States, Italy and Spain.

Here immunoSEQ multiplex PCR was the method, and the copy in TCRdb shows in-frame clones only, minus some. The sample includes roughly 150,000 clones, 75% to 90% of them seen just once. Germline V gene lookup returns CDR1 DFQATT and CDR2 SNEGSKA (reference sequence). The length of the CDR3 is 10 residues. With 5 bases clipped from V and 12 bases from J, the junction kept 3 bases outside the gene matches. This clone was detected only once. This sequence joins TRBV20-1 and TRBJ2-1; 8 nucleotides line up with TRBD2. The receptor comes from a woman in her 40s with acute or convalescent COVID-19. Sequences were obtained from peripheral blood. CDR3: CSAYSGTQFF. CDR3 bases: TGCAGTGCTTATAGCGGGACGCAGTTCTTC.